Presented here are 5 T cell receptor beta chains from one specimen sequenced in a study of T-cell reconstitution after alpha-beta-depleted transplantation in children. Unique molecular identifiers were incorporated into the prepared TCRbeta library. TCRdb redid the calling of the PCR reads with MiXCR, one entry per CDR3 protein. The repertoire holds approximately 220,000 distinct CDR3 sequences, with approximately 17% as singletons. This material consisted of PBMCs, mostly from graft donor cells, taken 360 days after TCRalphabeta/CD19-depleted stem cell transplant. All receptors derive from a male patient aged 2 to 9 who had a stem cell transplant for acute lymphoblastic leukemia, so the T cells may come from the graft donor.

At least ten counts were recorded for this clonotype. This sequence joins TRBV12-3 or TRBV12-4 and TRBJ2-5; the match to TRBD1 covers 11 bases. The CDR3 is 15 amino acids. V trimming: 6 bases; J trimming: 4 bases; junction bases outside the gene matches: 7. Here the CDR3 reads CASSLGGTGGETQYF. The CDR3, as DNA: TGTGCCAGCAGCCTAGGGGGGACAGGGGGAGAGACCCAGTACTTC.

The V call is TRBV10-1, the J call TRBJ2-7; D might be TRBD1 or TRBD2, each matching 5 bases. Trimming left V 2 bases short and J 6 bases short, with 14 bases between. Germline CDR1 and CDR2: WNHNN and SYGVQD (reference sequence). The CDR3 is made up of 14 amino acids. In DNA, the CDR3 is TGCGCCAGCAGTGAGGACTGGGGCGGACTCGAGCAGTACTTC. It is translated as CASSEDWGGLEQYF.

In its sample, this clonotype was seen a few times. The V call is TRBV11-3, the J call TRBJ1-4, with a possible D match to TRBD1 (6 bases). V was cut by 5 bases and J by 0 bases, with 19 bases left in between. The length of the CDR3 is 18 residues. Germline lookup yields CDR1 SGHNT and CDR2 YENEEA. CDR3 region: CASSLRGQGLTTNEKLFF. The CDR3 DNA reads TGTGCCAGCAGCCTAAGAGGGCAGGGGCTTACAACTAATGAAAAACTGTTTTTT.

This clonotype was recorded a few times. V usage is TRBV4-2 and J usage is TRBJ2-1, with no clear D. This CDR3 region has 15 residues. Germline CDR1 reads LGHNA; CDR2 reads YNFKEQ. With 1 base removed from V and 7 bases from J, the gap between germline ends came to 14 bases. The CDR3 sequence: CASSQGIPLGNEQFF. Here the CDR3 DNA reads TGTGCCAGCAGCCAAGGAATACCGCTTGGGAATGAGCAGTTCTTC.

This clonotype was detected a few times. The V call is TRBV6-2 or TRBV6-3, the J call TRBJ2-7; D possibly corresponds to TRBD1 (5 bases). CDR3 length: 15 amino acids. Trimming left V 2 bases short and J 2 bases short, with 13 bases between. Germline V gives CDR1 MNHEY, CDR2 SVGEGT. CDR3 loop: CASSYGQGLAYEQYF. DNA of the CDR3: TGTGCCAGCAGTTACGGGCAGGGTCTCGCCTACGAGCAGTACTTC.